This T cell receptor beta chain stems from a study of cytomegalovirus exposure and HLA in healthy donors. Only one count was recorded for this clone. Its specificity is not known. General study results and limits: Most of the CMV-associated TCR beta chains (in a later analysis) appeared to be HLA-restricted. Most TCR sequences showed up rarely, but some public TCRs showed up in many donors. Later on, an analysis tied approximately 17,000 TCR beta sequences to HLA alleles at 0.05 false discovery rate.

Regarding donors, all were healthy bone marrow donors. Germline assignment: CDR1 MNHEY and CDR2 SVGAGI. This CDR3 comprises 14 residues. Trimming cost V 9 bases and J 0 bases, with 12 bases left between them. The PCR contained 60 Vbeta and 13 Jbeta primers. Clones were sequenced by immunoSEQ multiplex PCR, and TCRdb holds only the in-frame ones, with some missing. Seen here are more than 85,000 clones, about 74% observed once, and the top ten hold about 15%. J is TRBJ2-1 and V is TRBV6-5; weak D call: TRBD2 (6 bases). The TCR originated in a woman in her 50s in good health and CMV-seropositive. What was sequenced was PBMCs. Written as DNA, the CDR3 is TGTGCCAGTAATAAAGCGGGCTCCTACAATGAGCAGTTCTTC. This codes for CASNKAGSYNEQFF.